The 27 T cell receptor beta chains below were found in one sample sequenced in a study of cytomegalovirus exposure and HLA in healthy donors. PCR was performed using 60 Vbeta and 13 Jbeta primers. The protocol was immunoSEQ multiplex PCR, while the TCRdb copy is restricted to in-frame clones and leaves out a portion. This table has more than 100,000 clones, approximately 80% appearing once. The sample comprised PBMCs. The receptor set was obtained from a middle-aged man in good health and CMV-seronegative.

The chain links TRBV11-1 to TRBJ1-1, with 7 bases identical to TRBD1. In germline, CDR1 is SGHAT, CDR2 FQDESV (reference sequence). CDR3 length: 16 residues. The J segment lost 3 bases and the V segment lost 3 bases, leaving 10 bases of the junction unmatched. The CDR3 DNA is TGTGCCAGCAGCTTCACTAGAGGGGGCCGGGACACTGAAGCTTTCTTT. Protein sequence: CASSFTRGGRDTEAFF. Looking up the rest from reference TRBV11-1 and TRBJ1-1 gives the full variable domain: EAEVAQSPRYKITEKSQAVAFWCDPISGHATLYWYRQILGQGPELLVQFQDESVVDDSQLPKDRFSAERLKGVDSTLKIQPAELGDSAMYLCASSFTRGGRDTEAFFGQGTRLTVV.

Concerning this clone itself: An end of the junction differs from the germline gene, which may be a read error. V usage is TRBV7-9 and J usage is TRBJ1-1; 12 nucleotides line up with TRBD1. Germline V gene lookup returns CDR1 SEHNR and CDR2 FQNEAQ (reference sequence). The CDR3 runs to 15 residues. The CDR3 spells CASSLAPGQGALAFF. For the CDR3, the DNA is TGTGCCAGCAGTTTAGCACCGGGACAGGGGGCGTTAGCTTTCTTT.

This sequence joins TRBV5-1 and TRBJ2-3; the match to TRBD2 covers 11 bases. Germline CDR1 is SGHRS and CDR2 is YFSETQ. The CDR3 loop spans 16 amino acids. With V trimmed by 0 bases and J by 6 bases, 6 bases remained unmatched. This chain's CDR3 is CASSLDSGGAGDTQYF. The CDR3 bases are TGCGCCAGCAGCTTGGATAGCGGGGGGGCCGGTGATACGCAGTATTTT.

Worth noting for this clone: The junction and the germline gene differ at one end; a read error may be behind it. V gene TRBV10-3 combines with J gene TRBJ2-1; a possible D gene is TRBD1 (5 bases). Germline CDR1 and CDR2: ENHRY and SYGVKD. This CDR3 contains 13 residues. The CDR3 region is CAISDRVVNGQFF. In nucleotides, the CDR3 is TGTGCCATCAGTGACAGGGTTGTCAATGGGCAGTTCTTC.

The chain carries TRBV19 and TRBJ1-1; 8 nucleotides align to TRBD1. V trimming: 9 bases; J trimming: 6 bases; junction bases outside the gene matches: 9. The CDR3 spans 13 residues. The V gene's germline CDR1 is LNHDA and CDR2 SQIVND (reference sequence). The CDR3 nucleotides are TGTGCCAGCGGCACGGACAGGGCCCCTGAAGCTTTCTTT. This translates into CASGTDRAPEAFF.

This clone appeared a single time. The CDR3, as DNA: TGTGCCAGCAGACCCACTAGCGGGAGTGAGGATGAGCAGTTCTTC. Its translation: CASRPTSGSEDEQFF. The chain links TRBV7-7 to TRBJ2-1; 11 bases line up with TRBD2. The V gene's germline CDR1 is SSHAT and CDR2 FNYEAQ (reference sequence). V shed 6 bases and J 8 bases; nucleotides not matched to a gene: 9. The CDR3 extends over 15 amino acids.

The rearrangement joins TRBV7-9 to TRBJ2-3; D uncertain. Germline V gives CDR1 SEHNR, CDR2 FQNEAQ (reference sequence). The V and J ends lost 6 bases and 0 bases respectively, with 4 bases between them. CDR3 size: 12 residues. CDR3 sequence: CASRSSTDTQYF. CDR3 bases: TGTGCCAGCAGATCTAGCACAGATACGCAGTATTTT.

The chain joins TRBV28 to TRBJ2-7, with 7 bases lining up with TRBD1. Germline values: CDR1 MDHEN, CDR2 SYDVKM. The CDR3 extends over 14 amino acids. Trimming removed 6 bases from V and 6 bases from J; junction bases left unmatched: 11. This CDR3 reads CASRRQGIQGEQYF. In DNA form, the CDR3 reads TGTGCCAGCAGAAGACAGGGTATTCAGGGCGAGCAGTACTTC.

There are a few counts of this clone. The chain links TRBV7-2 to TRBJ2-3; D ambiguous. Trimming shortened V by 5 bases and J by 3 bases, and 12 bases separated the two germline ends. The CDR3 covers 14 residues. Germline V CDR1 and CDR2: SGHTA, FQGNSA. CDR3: CASSLSQLTDTQYF. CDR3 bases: TGTGCCAGCAGCCTAAGTCAATTGACAGATACGCAGTATTTT.

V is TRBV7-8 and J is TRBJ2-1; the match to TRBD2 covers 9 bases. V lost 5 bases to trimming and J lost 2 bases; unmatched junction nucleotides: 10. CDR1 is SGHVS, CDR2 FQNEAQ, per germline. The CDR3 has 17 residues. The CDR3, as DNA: TGTGCCAGCAGCAGAGTGGCTAGCGGGACCCCCTACAATGAGCAGTTCTTC. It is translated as CASSRVASGTPYNEQFF.

The CDR3 loop is CASSLGTGGTDTQYF. Here the CDR3 DNA reads TGTGCCAGCAGCTTGGGGACAGGGGGGACAGATACGCAGTATTTT. This chain uses TRBV5-6 with TRBJ2-3, with TRBD1 matching 10 bases. This CDR3 has 15 residues. Germline V CDR1 and CDR2: SGHDT, YYEEEE. Trimming removed 0 bases from V and 3 bases from J; junction bases left unmatched: 1.

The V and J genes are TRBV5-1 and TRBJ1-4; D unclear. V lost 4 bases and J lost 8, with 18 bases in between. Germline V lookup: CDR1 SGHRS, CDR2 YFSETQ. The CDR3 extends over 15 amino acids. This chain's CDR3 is CASSIHPGEGEKLFF. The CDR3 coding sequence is TGCGCCAGCAGCATCCACCCCGGGGAGGGCGAAAAACTGTTTTTT.

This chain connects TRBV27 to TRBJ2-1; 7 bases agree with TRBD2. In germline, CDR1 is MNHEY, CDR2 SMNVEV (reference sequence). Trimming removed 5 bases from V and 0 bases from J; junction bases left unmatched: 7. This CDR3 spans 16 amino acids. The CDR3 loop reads CASSREAGISYNEQFF. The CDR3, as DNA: TGTGCCAGCAGTCGCGAAGCGGGAATCTCCTACAATGAGCAGTTCTTC.

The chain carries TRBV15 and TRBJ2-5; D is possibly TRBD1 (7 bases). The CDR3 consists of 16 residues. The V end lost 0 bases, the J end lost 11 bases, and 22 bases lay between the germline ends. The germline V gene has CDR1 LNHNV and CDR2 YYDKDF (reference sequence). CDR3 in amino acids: CATSRDQAGGGGEQYF. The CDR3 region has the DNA TGTGCCACCAGCAGAGATCAGGCAGGGGGAGGAGGGGAGCAGTACTTC.

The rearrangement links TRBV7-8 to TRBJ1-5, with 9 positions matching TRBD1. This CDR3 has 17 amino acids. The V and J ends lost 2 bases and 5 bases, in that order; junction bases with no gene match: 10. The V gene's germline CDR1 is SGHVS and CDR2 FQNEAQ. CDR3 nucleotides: TGTGCCAGCAGCTTATGGGGGACAGGGAGAGGAGATCAGCCCCAGCATTTT. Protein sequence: CASSLWGTGRGDQPQHF.

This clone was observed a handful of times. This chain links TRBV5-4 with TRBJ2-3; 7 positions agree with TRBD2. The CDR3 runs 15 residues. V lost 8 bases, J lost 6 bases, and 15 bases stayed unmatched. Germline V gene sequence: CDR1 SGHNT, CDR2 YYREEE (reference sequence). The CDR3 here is CASHHWGGLMDTQYF. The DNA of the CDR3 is TGTGCCAGTCATCATTGGGGGGGTCTTATGGATACGCAGTATTTT.

This chain's CDR3 is CASSGAGEQFF. Here the CDR3 DNA reads TGTGCCAGCAGTGGGGCGGGGGAGCAGTTCTTC. The rearrangement joins TRBV2 to TRBJ2-1; D is perhaps TRBD2 (6 bases). Trimming shortened V by 4 bases and J by 10 bases, and 8 bases separated the two germline ends. Per germline, CDR1 SNHLY and CDR2 FYNNEI. This CDR3 has 11 residues. The full variable domain, its missing parts supplied by reference TRBV2 and TRBJ2-1, is EPEVTQTPSHQVTQMGQEVILRCVPISNHLYFYWYRQILGQKVEFLVSFYNNEISEKSEIFDDQFSVERPDGSNFTLKIRSTKLEDSAMYFCASSGAGEQFFGPGTRLTVL.

CDR3 residues: CASSPRGGSNSPLHF. CDR3 coding DNA: TGCGCCAGCAGCCCCCGGGGGGGGTCAAATTCACCCCTCCACTTT. The chain carries TRBV4-1 and TRBJ1-6; maybe TRBD1 (5 bases). Trimming took 4 bases from V and 7 from J, leaving 14 bases between them. The CDR3 length is 15 residues. Germline V gene sequence: CDR1 MGHRA, CDR2 YSYEKL.

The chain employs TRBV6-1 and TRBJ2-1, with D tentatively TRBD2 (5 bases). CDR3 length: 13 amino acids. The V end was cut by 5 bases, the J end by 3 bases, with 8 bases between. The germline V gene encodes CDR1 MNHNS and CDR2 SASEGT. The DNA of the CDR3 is TGTGCCAGCAGTACCGCGGGCTACAATGAGCAGTTCTTC. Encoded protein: CASSTAGYNEQFF.

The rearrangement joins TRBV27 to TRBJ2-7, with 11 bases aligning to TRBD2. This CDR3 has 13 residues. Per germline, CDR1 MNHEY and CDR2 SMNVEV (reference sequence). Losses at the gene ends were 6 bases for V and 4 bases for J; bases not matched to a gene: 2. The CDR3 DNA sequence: TGTGCCAGCAGGGGACTAGCGGAATACGAGCAGTACTTC. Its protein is CASRGLAEYEQYF.

The chain's CDR3 is CASSLRQSSSYNSPLHF. For the CDR3, the DNA is TGTGCCAGCAGCTTGCGACAGTCGAGCTCCTATAATTCACCCCTCCACTTT. This chain links TRBV5-6 with TRBJ1-6; D is possibly TRBD1 (5 bases). The germline CDR1 and CDR2 sequences are SGHDT and YYEEEE. The V end was cut by 1 base, the J end by 0 bases, with 11 bases between. This CDR3 comprises 17 residues.

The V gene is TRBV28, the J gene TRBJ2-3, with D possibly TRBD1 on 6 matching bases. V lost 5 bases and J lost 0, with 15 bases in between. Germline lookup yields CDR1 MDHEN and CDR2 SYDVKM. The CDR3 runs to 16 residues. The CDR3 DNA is TGTGCCAGCAGTACCCACAGGGAAACTAGCACAGATACGCAGTATTTT. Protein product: CASSTHRETSTDTQYF. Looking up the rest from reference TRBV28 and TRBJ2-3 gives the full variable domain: DVKVTQSSRYLVKRTGEKVFLECVQDMDHENMFWYRQDPGLGLRLIYFSYDVKMKEKGDIPEGYSVSREKKERFSLILESASTNQTSMYLCASSTHRETSTDTQYFGPGTRLTVL.

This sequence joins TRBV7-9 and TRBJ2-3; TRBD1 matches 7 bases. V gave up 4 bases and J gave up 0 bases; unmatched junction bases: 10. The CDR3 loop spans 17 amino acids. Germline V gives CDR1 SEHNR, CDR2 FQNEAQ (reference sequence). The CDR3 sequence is CASSSPQGSSSTDTQYF. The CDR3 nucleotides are TGTGCCAGCAGCTCCCCACAGGGGTCCTCTAGCACAGATACGCAGTATTTT.

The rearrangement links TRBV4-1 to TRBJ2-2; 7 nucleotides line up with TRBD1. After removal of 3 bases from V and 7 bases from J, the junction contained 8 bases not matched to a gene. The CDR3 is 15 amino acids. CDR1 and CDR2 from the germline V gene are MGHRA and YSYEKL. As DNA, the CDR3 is TGCGCCAGCAGCCAGGGAACACAGGGGATCGGGGAGCTGTTTTTT. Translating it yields CASSQGTQGIGELFF.

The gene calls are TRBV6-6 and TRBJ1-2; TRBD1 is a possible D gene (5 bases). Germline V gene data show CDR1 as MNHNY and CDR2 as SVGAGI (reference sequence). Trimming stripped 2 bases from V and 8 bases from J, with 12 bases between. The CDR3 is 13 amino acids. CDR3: CASSYDSLDGYTF. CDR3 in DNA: TGTGCCAGCAGTTACGACAGTTTAGACGGCTACACCTTC.

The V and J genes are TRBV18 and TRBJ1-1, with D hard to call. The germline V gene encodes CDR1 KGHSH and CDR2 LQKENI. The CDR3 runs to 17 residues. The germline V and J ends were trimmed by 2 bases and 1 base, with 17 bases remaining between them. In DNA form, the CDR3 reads TGTGCCAGCTCACCAGATTATCGGGGTATCTCGAACACTGAAGCTTTCTTT. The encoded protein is CASSPDYRGISNTEAFF.

CDR3 nucleotide sequence: TGCGCCAGCAGCCTGCAGGGACAGGGGGCGGGAAGTGTCACTGAAGCTTTCTTT. It encodes CASSLQGQGAGSVTEAFF. J is TRBJ1-1 and V is TRBV5-1; 12 bases fit TRBD1. V trimming: 4 bases; J trimming: 4 bases; junction bases outside the gene matches: 14. Per germline, CDR1 SGHRS and CDR2 YFSETQ. This CDR3 has 18 amino acids.